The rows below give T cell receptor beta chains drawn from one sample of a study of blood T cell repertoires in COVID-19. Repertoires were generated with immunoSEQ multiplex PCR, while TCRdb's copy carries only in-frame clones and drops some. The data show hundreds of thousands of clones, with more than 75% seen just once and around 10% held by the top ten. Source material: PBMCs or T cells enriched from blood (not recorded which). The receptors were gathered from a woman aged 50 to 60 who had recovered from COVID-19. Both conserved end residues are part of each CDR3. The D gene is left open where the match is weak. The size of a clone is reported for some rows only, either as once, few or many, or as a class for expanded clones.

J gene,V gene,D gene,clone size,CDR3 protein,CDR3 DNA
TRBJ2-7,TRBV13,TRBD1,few,CASSSWDRDYEQYF,TGTGCCAGCAGCTCCTGGGACAGGGACTACGAGCAGTACTTC
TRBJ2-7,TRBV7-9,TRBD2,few,CASSLRSGGDEQYF,TGTGCCAGCAGCTTACGAAGCGGGGGGGACGAGCAGTACTTC
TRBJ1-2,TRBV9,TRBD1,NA,CASSESRGQAGYTF,TGTGCCAGCAGCGAGAGTCGGGGACAGGCAGGCTACACCTTC
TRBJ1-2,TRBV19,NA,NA,CATRTQSASNYGYTF,TGTGCCACCAGGACACAATCCGCATCTAACTATGGCTACACCTTC
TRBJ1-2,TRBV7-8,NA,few,CASSLPPLYGYTF,TGTGCCAGCAGCTTACCCCCCCTCTATGGCTACACCTTC
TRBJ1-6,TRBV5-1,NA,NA,CASSPRLYGSSYNSPLHF,TGCGCCAGCAGCCCGAGGTTGTATGGGAGCTCCTATAATTCACCCCTCCACTTT
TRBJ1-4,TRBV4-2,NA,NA,CASSQENRAGEKLFF,TGTGCCAGCAGCCAAGAAAACAGGGCAGGTGAAAAACTGTTTTTT
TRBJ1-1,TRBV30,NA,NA,CAWRAQGNTEAFF,TGTGCCTGGAGGGCCCAGGGAAACACTGAAGCTTTCTTT
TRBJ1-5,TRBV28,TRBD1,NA,CASSSDRGRQPQHF,TGTGCCAGCAGCTCCGACAGGGGGCGTCAGCCCCAGCATTTT
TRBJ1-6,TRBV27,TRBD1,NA,CASSLFPQGNSPLHF,TGTGCCAGCAGTTTATTTCCACAGGGGAATTCACCCCTCCACTTT
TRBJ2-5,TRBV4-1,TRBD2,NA,CASSHTGTSGGETQYF,TGCGCCAGCAGCCATACCGGGACTAGCGGGGGAGAGACCCAGTACTTC
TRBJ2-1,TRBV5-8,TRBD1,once,CASSVRQGIYNEQFF,TGTGCCAGCAGCGTCAGACAGGGGATATACAATGAGCAGTTCTTC
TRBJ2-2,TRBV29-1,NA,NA,CSARRRGTNTGELFF,TGCAGCGCCCGACGACGGGGGACGAACACCGGGGAGCTGTTTTTT
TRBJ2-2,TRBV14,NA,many,CASSPAGEGTGELFF,TGTGCCAGCAGCCCGGCAGGGGAGGGCACCGGGGAGCTGTTTTTT
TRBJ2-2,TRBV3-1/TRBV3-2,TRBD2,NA,CASGGGFAGELFF,TGTGCCAGCGGCGGGGGGTTCGCCGGGGAGCTGTTTTTT
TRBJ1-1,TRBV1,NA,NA,CTSSQDRDRRDINTEAFF,TGCACCAGCAGCCAAGATAGGGACAGGAGAGATATTAACACTGAAGCTTTCTTT
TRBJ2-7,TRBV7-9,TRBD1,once,CASSLGGQVYEQYF,TGTGCCAGCAGCTTAGGGGGACAGGTCTACGAGCAGTACTTC
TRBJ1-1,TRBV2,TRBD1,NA,CASSPGDRAFDTEAFF,TGTGCCAGCAGCCCCGGGGACAGGGCTTTCGACACTGAAGCTTTCTTT
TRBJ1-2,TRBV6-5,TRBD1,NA,CASSSWTGEAIYGYTF,TGTGCCAGCAGTTCGTGGACAGGGGAAGCCATTTATGGCTACACCTTC
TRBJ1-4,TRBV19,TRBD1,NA,CASRNRGLEKLFF,TGTGCCAGTAGGAACAGGGGCCTAGAAAAACTGTTTTTT
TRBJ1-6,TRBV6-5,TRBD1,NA,CPLGGQGNSPLHF,TGTCCCTTGGGGGGACAGGGGAATTCACCCCTCCACTTT
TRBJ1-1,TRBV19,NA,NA,CASSIDLTPTNTEAFF,TGTGCCAGTAGTATAGATCTTACACCCACGAACACTGAAGCTTTCTTT
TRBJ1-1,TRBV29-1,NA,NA,CSVAGVLGHTEAFF,TGCAGCGTTGCGGGGGTCCTGGGACACACTGAAGCTTTCTTT
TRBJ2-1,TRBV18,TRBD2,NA,CASSPLPSGGSYNEQFF,TGTGCCAGCTCACCACTCCCTAGCGGGGGCTCCTACAATGAGCAGTTCTTC
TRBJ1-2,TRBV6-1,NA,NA,CASSERRASWSVRDYGYTF,TGTGCCAGCAGTGAAAGGCGGGCCAGCTGGAGCGTAAGGGACTATGGCTACACCTTC
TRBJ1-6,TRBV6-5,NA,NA,CASGRQQYNSPLHF,TGTGCCAGCGGCCGACAGCAGTATAATTCACCCCTCCACTTT
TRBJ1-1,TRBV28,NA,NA,CASIRGTGTEAFF,TGTGCCAGCATCCGAGGAACGGGCACTGAAGCTTTCTTT
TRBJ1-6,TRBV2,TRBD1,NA,CASSGGDRNSPLHF,TGTGCCAGCAGTGGAGGGGACAGGAATTCACCCCTCCACTTT
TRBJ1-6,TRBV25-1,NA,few,CASSEGGDNSPLHF,TGTGCCAGCAGTGAAGGAGGGGATAATTCACCCCTCCACTTT
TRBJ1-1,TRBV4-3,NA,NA,CASSQDRRGGAGAFF,TGCGCCAGCAGCCAAGATCGGCGCGGCGGGGCTGGGGCTTTCTTT
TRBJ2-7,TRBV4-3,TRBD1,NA,CASSQGTGLTPLQNEQYF,TGCGCCAGCAGCCAAGGGACAGGACTCACACCACTCCAGAACGAGCAGTACTTC
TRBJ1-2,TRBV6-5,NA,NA,CASSYRGRIGYTF,TGTGCCAGCAGTTACCGGGGTCGGATCGGCTACACCTTC
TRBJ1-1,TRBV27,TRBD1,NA,CASSPQGAWTEAFF,TGTGCCAGCAGCCCACAGGGGGCTTGGACTGAAGCTTTCTTT
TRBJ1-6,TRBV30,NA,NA,CAWKAQGVNSPLHF,TGTGCCTGGAAAGCCCAGGGTGTCAATTCACCCCTCCACTTT
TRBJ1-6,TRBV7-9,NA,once,CASSFGQPNNSPLHF,TGTGCCAGCAGCTTCGGACAGCCCAATAATTCACCCCTCCACTTT
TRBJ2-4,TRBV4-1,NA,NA,CASSQGTPAKNIQYF,TGCGCCAGCAGCCAAGGGACACCAGCCAAAAACATTCAGTACTTC
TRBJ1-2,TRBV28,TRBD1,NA,CASSSTGAGGYTF,TGTGCCAGCAGTTCGACAGGGGCGGGCGGCTACACCTTC
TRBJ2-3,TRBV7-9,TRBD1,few,CASSFEQGANTDTQYF,TGTGCCAGCAGCTTCGAACAGGGGGCGAACACAGATACGCAGTATTTT
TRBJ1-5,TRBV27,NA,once,CASRTYSNQPQHF,TGTGCCAGCCGCACCTATAGCAATCAGCCCCAGCATTTT
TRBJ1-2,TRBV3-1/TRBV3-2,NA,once,CASSHRTAGSGYTF,TGTGCCAGCAGCCACCGGACGGCCGGGAGTGGCTACACCTTC
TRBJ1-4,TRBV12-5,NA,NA,CASGSGPPTGEDNEKLFF,TGTGCTAGTGGTTCCGGACCACCGACAGGAGAGGATAATGAAAAACTGTTTTTT
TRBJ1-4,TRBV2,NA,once,CASRGGPLEKLFF,TGTGCCAGCAGAGGCGGGCCTCTGGAAAAACTGTTTTTT
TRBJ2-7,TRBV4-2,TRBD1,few,CASSQVTGGVDEQYF,TGTGCCAGCAGCCAGGTGACAGGGGGCGTCGACGAGCAGTACTTC
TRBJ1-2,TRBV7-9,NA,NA,CASGLLSGYTF,TGTGCCAGCGGCCTGTTGTCTGGCTACACCTTC
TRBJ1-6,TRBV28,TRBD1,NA,CASTLDRINSPLHF,TGTGCCAGCACCTTGGACAGGATTAATTCACCCCTCCACTTT
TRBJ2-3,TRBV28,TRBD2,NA,CASSFYGTSDRTDTQYF,TGTGCCAGCAGTTTCTACGGGACTAGCGATCGCACAGATACGCAGTATTTT
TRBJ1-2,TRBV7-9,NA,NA,CASSLEMGHSPRWF,TGTGCCAGCAGCTTAGAAATGGGCCACAGCCCCCGTTGGTTC
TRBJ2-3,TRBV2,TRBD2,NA,CASSGQAGDGTDTQYF,TGTGCCAGCAGCGGCCAAGCGGGGGACGGCACAGATACGCAGTATTTT
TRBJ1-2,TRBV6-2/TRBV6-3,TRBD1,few,CASSPDRGPGYTF,TGTGCCAGCAGTCCGGACAGGGGACCTGGCTACACCTTC
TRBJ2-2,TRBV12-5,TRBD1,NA,CASGLTGGTGELFF,TGTGCTAGTGGTCTGACAGGGGGGACCGGGGAGCTGTTTTTT
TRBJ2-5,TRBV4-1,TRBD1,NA,CASSQADRDGATQYF,TGCGCCAGCAGCCAAGCTGACAGGGATGGTGCGACCCAGTACTTC
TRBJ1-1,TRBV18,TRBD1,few,CASSPRQGVLKTNTEAFF,TGTGCCAGCTCACCTAGACAGGGGGTGTTGAAGACGAACACTGAAGCTTTCTTT
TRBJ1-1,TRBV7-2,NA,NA,CASSSYSDNTEAFF,TGTGCCAGCAGCTCATACTCTGATAACACTGAAGCTTTCTTT